These 13 T cell receptor beta chains were sequenced from one sample in a study of shared clonotypes between healthy human individuals. Using immunoSEQ multiplex PCR, the repertoire was profiled, and TCRdb retains in-frame clones only, with some absent. The table shows around 95,000 clones, with 67% occurring only once. What was sequenced was memory CD8+ T cells sorted from blood. Subset indicated: CD45RO+ cells pooled with CCR7-negative TemRA cells. The receptor set was obtained from a man in his thirties or forties in good health.

This clone was seen repeatedly, ten times or more. This sequence joins TRBV7-9 and TRBJ2-3; 9 nucleotides align to TRBD1. The CDR3 covers 17 residues. CDR1 and CDR2 from the germline V gene are SEHNR and FQNEAQ (reference sequence). V shed 8 bases, J shed 4 bases, and the junction held 16 bases outside the gene matches. The CDR3 DNA reads as TGTGCCAGCCAACTGGGGCTGGGGACAGGGTCGGCAGATACGCAGTATTTT. Its translation is CASQLGLGTGSADTQYF.

This clone was detected a few times. The V and J genes are TRBV2 and TRBJ2-7; the match to TRBD1 covers 9 bases. The CDR3 has 15 residues. Germline CDR1 SNHLY, CDR2 FYNNEI. V was clipped by 4 bases and J by 2 bases; unmatched bases: 6. Here the CDR3 DNA reads TGTGCCAGCAGTGCCGGGACAGGGATACCCTACGAGCAGTACTTC. As protein: CASSAGTGIPYEQYF.

The chain uses TRBV6-5 and TRBJ2-3; the D is unclear. Deletions cut 10 bases from V and 0 bases from J, with 17 bases between. The CDR3 is 15 amino acids. The V gene's germline CDR1 is MNHEY and CDR2 SVGAGI. Here the CDR3 reads CATQIRQTSTDTQYF. DNA of the CDR3: TGTGCCACCCAGATCCGGCAAACTAGCACAGATACGCAGTATTTT.

The rearrangement uses TRBV15 and TRBJ2-1, with 12 bases aligning to TRBD2. V trimming: 1 base; J trimming: 4 bases; junction bases outside the gene matches: 5. Germline assignment: CDR1 LNHNV and CDR2 YYDKDF (reference sequence). CDR3 length equals 17 residues. This chain's CDR3 is CATSRVSTSGRYNEQFF. CDR3 DNA: TGTGCCACCAGCAGAGTTTCCACTAGCGGGAGGTACAATGAGCAGTTCTTC. Full variable domain (rest looked up from reference TRBV15 and TRBJ2-1): DAMVIQNPRYQVTQFGKPVTLSCSQTLNHNVMYWYQQKSSQAPKLLFHYYDKDFNNEADTPDNFQSRRPNTSFCFLDIRSPGLGDTAMYLCATSRVSTSGRYNEQFFGPGTRLTVL.

V is TRBV9 and J is TRBJ2-1; D gene ambiguous. Germline V gene lookup returns CDR1 SGDLS and CDR2 YYNGEE. The CDR3 sequence is 13 residues long. The germline V and J ends were trimmed by 0 bases and 7 bases, with 8 bases remaining between them. CDR3 DNA sequence: TGTGCCAGCAGCGTAGACCTCGCGAATGAGCAGTTCTTC. It encodes CASSVDLANEQFF.

The V and J genes are TRBV28 and TRBJ1-5; 10 bases agree with TRBD1. CDR1 and CDR2 from the germline V gene are MDHEN and SYDVKM. The CDR3 is 15 residues long. Unmatched junction bases numbered 9, after V lost 6 bases and J lost 7 bases. The chain's CDR3 is CASSRDRGPGQPQHF. The CDR3 DNA sequence: TGTGCCAGCAGCCGCGACAGGGGGCCAGGGCAGCCCCAGCATTTT.

CDR3 sequence: CASSQAPGTGGVEQYF. The CDR3 DNA sequence: TGCGCCAGCAGCCAAGCCCCCGGGACAGGGGGCGTAGAGCAGTACTTC. The chain has TRBV4-3 and TRBJ2-7, with 12 positions matching TRBD1. This CDR3 has 16 residues. CDR1 is LGHNA and CDR2 is YSLEER in the germline V gene. Trimming cost V 1 base and J 7 bases; bases outside gene matches: 8.

The chain employs TRBV28 and TRBJ2-7, with D tentatively TRBD1 (6 bases). Germline assignment: CDR1 MDHEN and CDR2 SYDVKM. This CDR3 is 14 amino acids long. Trimming shortened V by 2 bases and J by 3 bases, and 11 bases separated the two germline ends. The CDR3 region has the DNA TGTGCCAGCAGTTTAGGACAGTTGAGCTACGAGCAGTACTTC. Translation gives CASSLGQLSYEQYF.

This chain connects TRBV11-2 to TRBJ2-7, with 7 bases aligning to TRBD2. In germline, CDR1 is SGHAT, CDR2 FQNNGV. V shed 3 bases and J 2 bases; nucleotides not matched to a gene: 4. CDR3 length equals 14 residues. CDR3 DNA sequence: TGTGCCAGCAGCTTGGGGGGGGTGCCCTACGAGCAGTACTTC. Encoded protein: CASSLGGVPYEQYF.

The genes are TRBV5-5 and TRBJ2-2; D gene uncertain. The CDR3 contains 12 residues. CDR1 is SGHKS and CDR2 is YYEKEE in the germline V gene (reference sequence). V was clipped by 2 bases and J by 7 bases, with 6 bases between them. DNA for the CDR3: TGTGCCAGCAGCTTTGGTAACGGGGAGCTGTTTTTT. Translating gives CASSFGNGELFF.

The chain joins TRBV28 to TRBJ2-2, with D hard to call. The germline V and J ends were trimmed by 3 bases and 4 bases, with 6 bases remaining between them. The CDR3 has 13 amino acids. The V gene's germline CDR1 is MDHEN and CDR2 SYDVKM. This chain's CDR3 is CASSFPGTGELFF. For the CDR3, the DNA is TGTGCCAGCAGTTTCCCCGGCACCGGGGAGCTGTTTTTT.

The chain links TRBV4-3 to TRBJ2-1; 13 positions agree with TRBD2. Germline V CDR1 and CDR2: LGHNA, YSLEER. This CDR3 is built from 16 residues. J lost 7 bases, V lost 0 bases, and 3 bases had no gene match. The CDR3 region is CASSQDGTSGVNEQFF. CDR3 in DNA: TGCGCCAGCAGCCAAGACGGGACTAGCGGGGTAAATGAGCAGTTCTTC.

The V and J genes are TRBV7-8 and TRBJ2-5; 12 bases line up with TRBD1. Germline CDR1 and CDR2: SGHVS and FQNEAQ. Losses at the gene ends were 4 bases for V and 3 bases for J; bases not matched to a gene: 6. There are 16 residues in the CDR3. The DNA for the CDR3 is TGTGCCAGCAGCTCTCAGGGGACAGGGGGCGAAGAGACCCAGTACTTC. Translation gives CASSSQGTGGEETQYF.